This TCR beta chain was profiled in a study of HIV-infected patients and healthy controls. The table lists this clonotype with a few counts. TCRdb re-called the 5' RACE reads with MiXCR, one entry per CDR3 protein. The sample includes about 70,000 distinct CDR3 sequences, around 17% of them seen just once. V dropped 4 bases and J dropped 2; count of bases not matched to a gene: 5. The germline gives CDR1 SGHAT, CDR2 FQNNGV. The CDR3 length is 16 residues. The genes are TRBV11-2 and TRBJ2-5; 12 bases line up with TRBD2. The sequence came from a human donor in good health. Sequencing was done on a sample of CD4+ T cells from blood. The CDR3, as DNA: TGTGCCAGCAGCTCCGGACTAGCGGGGAAACAAGAGACCCAGTACTTC. Amino acid sequence: CASSSGLAGKQETQYF.